This T cell receptor beta chain was sequenced during a study of metastatic and nonmetastatic thyroid tumors. About the research overall: For malignant and benign thyroid patients, tumor or nodule tissue and blood were the sources whose repertoires were compared. Study-wide findings and caveats: Reported TCR beta diversity, measured in blood and tumor, was significantly higher for malignant thyroid tumors than for benign nodules.

Each patient went into thyroid surgery without having received any treatment. This clone has only a few counts. Its antigen is not known. CDR1 and CDR2 from the germline V gene are MNHNS and SASEGT. This CDR3 is 16 amino acids long. V lost 6 bases to trimming and J lost 0 bases, with 15 bases between them. TCRdb called clones again from the PCR reads with MiXCR. The sample lists 15,000 to 20,000 clones; over 20% were seen once. The chain couples TRBV6-1 to TRBJ1-3; perhaps TRBD1 as D (6 bases). The specimen was adjacent normal tissue. This clonotype was obtained from a female donor with papillary thyroid cancer or a benign thyroid nodule (not recorded which). Some clones in this sample may be carry-over from other donors' samples. The CDR3 sequence: CASSPGTPNSGNTIYF. The CDR3 DNA reads TGTGCCAGCAGCCCGGGGACACCTAACTCTGGAAACACCATATATTTT.